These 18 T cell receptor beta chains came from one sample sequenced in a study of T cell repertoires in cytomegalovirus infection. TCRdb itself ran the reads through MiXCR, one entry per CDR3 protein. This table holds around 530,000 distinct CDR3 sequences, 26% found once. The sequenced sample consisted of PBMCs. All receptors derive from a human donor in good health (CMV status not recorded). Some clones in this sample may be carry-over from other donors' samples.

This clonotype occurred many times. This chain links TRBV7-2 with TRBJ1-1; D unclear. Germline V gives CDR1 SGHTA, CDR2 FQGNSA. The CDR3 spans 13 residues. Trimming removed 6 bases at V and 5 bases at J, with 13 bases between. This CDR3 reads CASSSGLGTEAFF. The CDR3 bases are TGTGCCAGCAGTTCGGGCCTGGGGACTGAAGCTTTCTTT.

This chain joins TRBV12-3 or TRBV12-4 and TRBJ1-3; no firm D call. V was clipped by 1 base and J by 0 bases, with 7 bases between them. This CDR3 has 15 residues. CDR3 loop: CASSLGHLSGNTIYF. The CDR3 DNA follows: TGTGCCAGCAGTTTAGGACACCTCTCTGGAAACACCATATATTTT.

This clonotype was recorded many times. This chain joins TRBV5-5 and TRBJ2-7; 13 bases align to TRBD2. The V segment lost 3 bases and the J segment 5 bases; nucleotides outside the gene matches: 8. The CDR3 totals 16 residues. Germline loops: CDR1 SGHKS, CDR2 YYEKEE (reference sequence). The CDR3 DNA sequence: TGTGCCAGCAGCTACAGACTAGCGGGAGGCCGGGACGAGCAGTACTTC. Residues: CASSYRLAGGRDEQYF.

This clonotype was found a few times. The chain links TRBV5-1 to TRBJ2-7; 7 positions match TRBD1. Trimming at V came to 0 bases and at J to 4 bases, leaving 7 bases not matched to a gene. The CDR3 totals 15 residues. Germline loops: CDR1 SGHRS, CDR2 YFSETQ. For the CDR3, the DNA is TGCGCCAGCAGCTTGGTACCAGGGGGTGTATACGAGCAGTACTTC. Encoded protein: CASSLVPGGVYEQYF. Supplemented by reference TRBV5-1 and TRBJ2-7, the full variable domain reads KAGVTQTPRYLIKTRGQQVTLSCSPISGHRSVSWYQQTPGQGLQFLFEYFSETQRNKGNFPGRFSGRQFSNSRSEMNVSTLELGDSALYLCASSLVPGGVYEQYFGPGTRLTVT.

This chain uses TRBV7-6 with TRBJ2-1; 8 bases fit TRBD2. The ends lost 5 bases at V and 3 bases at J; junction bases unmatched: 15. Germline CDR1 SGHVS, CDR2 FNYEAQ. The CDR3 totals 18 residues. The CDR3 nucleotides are TGTGCCAGCAGCGGATTAACCGGGACTAGTCCTTACTACAATGAGCAGTTCTTC. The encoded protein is CASSGLTGTSPYYNEQFF.

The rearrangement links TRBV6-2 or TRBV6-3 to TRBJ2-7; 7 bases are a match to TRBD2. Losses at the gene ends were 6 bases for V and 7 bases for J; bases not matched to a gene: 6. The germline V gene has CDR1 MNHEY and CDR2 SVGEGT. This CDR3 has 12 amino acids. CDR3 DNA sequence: TGTGCCAGCAGCTCGGGACTACCGGAGCAGTACGTC. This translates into CASSSGLPEQYV.

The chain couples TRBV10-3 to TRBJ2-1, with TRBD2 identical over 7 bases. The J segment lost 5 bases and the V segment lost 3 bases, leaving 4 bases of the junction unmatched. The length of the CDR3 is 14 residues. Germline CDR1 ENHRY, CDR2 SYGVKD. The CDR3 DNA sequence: TGTGCCATCAGTGAAAGCGGGACCCACAATGAGCAGTTCTTC. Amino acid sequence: CAISESGTHNEQFF.

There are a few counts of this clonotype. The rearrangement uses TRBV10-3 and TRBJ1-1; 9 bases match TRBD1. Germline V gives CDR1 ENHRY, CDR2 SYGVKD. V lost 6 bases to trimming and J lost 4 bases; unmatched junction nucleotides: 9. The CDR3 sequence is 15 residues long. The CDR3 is CAISVGTGRATEAFF. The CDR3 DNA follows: TGTGCCATCAGCGTAGGGACAGGGCGGGCCACTGAAGCTTTCTTT.

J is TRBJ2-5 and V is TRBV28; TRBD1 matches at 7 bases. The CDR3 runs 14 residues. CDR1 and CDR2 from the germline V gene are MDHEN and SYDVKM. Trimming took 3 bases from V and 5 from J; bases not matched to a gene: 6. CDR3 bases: TGTGCCAGCAGTTTTGAACAGGGGTCGGAGACCCAGTACTTC. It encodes CASSFEQGSETQYF.

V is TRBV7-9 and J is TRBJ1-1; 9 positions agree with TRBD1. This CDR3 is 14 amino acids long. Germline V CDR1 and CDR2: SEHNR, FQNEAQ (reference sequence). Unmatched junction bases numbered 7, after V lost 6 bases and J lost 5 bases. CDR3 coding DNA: TGTGCCAGCAGTCGGGACAGGGTGGGTACTGAAGCTTTCTTT. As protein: CASSRDRVGTEAFF.

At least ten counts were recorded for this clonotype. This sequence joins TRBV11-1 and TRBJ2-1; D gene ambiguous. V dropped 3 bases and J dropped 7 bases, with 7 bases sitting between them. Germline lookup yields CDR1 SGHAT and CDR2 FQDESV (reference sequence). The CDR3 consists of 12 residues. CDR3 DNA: TGTGCCAGCAGCTTTAGGGTAAATGAGCAGTTCTTC. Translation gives CASSFRVNEQFF.

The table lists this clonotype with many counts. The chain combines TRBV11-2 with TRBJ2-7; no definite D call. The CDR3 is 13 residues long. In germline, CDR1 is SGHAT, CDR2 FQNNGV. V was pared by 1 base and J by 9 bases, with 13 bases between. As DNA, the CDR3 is TGTGCCAGCAGCTTAGTCCCATCCCTATGGCAGTACGTC. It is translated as CASSLVPSLWQYV.

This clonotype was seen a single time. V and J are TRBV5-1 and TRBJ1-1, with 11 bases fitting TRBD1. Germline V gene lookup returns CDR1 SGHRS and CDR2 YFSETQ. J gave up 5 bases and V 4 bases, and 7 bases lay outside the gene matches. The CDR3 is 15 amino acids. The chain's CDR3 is CASSASGTGGTEAFF. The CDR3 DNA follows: TGCGCCAGCAGCGCCTCCGGGACAGGGGGTACTGAAGCTTTCTTT.

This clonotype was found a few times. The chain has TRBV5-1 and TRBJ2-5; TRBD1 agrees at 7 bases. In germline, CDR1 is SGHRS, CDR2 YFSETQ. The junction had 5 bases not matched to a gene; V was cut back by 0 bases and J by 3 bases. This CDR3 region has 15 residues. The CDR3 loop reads CASSLAIGGEETQYF. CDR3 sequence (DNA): TGCGCCAGCAGCTTGGCCATAGGGGGCGAAGAGACCCAGTACTTC.

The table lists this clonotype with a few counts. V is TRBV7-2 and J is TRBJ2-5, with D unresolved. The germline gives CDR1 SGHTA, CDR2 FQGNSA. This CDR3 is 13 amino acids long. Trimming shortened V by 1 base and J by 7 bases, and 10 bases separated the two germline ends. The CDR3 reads CASSLGYGGTQYF. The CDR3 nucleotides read TGTGCCAGCAGCTTAGGCTACGGCGGGACCCAGTACTTC.

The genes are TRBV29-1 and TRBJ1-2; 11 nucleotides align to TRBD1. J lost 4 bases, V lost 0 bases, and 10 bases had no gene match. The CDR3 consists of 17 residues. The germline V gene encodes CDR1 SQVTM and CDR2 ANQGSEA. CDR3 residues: CSVEDRRGTGGPYGYTF. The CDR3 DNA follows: TGCAGCGTTGAAGATCGTCGGGGGACAGGGGGGCCCTATGGCTACACCTTC.

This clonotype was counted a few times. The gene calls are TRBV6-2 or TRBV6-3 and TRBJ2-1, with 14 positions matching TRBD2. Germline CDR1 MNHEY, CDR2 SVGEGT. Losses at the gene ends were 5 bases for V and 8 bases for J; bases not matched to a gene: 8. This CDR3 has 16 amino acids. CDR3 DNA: TGTGCCAGCAGTAGACTAGCGGGAGGGTCTTCAGATGAGCAGTTCTTC. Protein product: CASSRLAGGSSDEQFF.

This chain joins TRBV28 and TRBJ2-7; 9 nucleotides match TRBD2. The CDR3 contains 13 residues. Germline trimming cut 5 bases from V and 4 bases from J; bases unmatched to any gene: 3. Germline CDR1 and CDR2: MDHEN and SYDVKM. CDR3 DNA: TGTGCCAGCAGTGGGACTAGCCCGTACGAGCAGTACTTC. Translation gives CASSGTSPYEQYF.